The TCR beta chain described here comes from a study of blood T cell repertoires in COVID-19 (dated by TCRdb to 2019 to 2021). Study-wide context: Samples covering the acute and convalescent phases of COVID-19 were provided by collaborators in the United States, Italy and Spain. Subjects who had been exposed to COVID-19, were actively infected with it, or had recovered from it provided the deeply sampled blood TCRbeta repertoires that made up the dataset. Samples came from the ongoing ImmuneRACE study (first 160 participants) plus 1,254 subjects from 6 global collaborators. Where HLA class I and class II types were available, the types were taken from metadata supplied by the sample provider, not from assay-based typing. A de-identified subject ID, COVID-19 status, age in years and sex were almost always included in the sample metadata. A freely available public database, intended as a resource for researchers studying the immune response to SARS-CoV-2, is where the repertoires were released. The prospective study material was composed of cDNA or gDNA derived from T cells, B-cell-depleted T cells, or PBMCs. General findings and caveats noted by the study authors: How much clinical and demographic metadata was included differed by source and by participant, and the metadata was provided uncurated.

Relative to germline, V is 4 bases shorter and J is 5 bases shorter, with 11 bases between their ends. The CDR3 sequence holds 13 residues, the cysteine and phenylalanine included. The CDR3 DNA has 39 bases and is translated from base 1. The germline V gene specifies SNHLY as CDR1 and FYNNEI as CDR2. This clone was seen once. Its antigen target is currently unknown. No base quality values were provided; no much bigger clone lies one nucleotide off. The collaborating institutions used their own protocols to collect whole blood in K2EDTA tubes. For TCRbeta analysis, collaborators shipped samples in one of three forms: frozen whole blood, isolated PBMCs, or DNA extracted from either of those sample types. TCRbeta CDR3 regions were amplified from genomic DNA by means of the immunoSEQ Assay, a bias-controlled multiplex PCR. The authors processed their data as follows. The number of nucleated cells in each sample was estimated by amplification of reference gene primers within the assay. To quantify the absolute abundance of each unique TCRbeta CDR3 rearrangement, sequence reads were collapsed and filtered. For each sample, productive Simpson clonality was calculated as the square root of Simpson's diversity index over productive rearrangements. TCRdb holds this immuneACCESS table with in-frame rearrangements only. Some clones are missing; in checked studies, unresolved V genes explain under half, and the rest has no known cause. V and J calls and clone size are as listed in that table; D and trimming were resolved from the DNA. The sample yields around 200,000 clones; less than 80% were counted once. Of the sample, 12% falls within the top ten clones.

Material for sequencing was peripheral blood. The TCR originated in a woman aged 45-65 years with acute or convalescent COVID-19. The chain is assembled from TRBV2 and TRBJ2-5; D gene: possibly TRBD1, on 6 matching bases. At the DNA level, the sequence is TGTGCCAGCAGTGCATACAGGGCTGAGACCCAGTACTTC. Its translation is CASSAYRAETQYF.